This TCR beta chain derives from a study of T cells in Graves' hyperthyroidism and ophthalmopathy. Findings and limits, study-wide: Most clonotypes expanded in thyroid above 0.001 were likewise present in blood.

A word on this clonotype: Its antigen is currently unknown.

Patients having uncontrolled infection, another autoimmune disease, pregnancy or lactation were not included. It was at first hyperthyroidism diagnosis, before any ophthalmopathy symptoms, that the blood sample was taken. Amplification yielded TCR beta CDR3 regions, with RNA transcripts as the source. TCR CDR3 regions were first amplified by RT-PCR with HTBI primers. TCRdb analysed the multiplex PCR reads with MiXCR anew, one entry per CDR3 protein. Among approximately 720,000 distinct CDR3 sequences, approximately 19% were seen once, and the ten largest hold 15% to 20%. The sequence was collected from a woman aged 45-65 years with Graves' hyperthyroidism that later progressed to Graves' ophthalmopathy. Sequencing used blood.

DNA for the CDR3: TGTGCCAGCAGTTACGAGGGGGCTAATGAAGCTTTCTTT. This gives the protein CASSYEGANEAFF. The V call is TRBV6-6, the J call TRBJ1-1; 7 nucleotides line up with TRBD1. Germline CDR1 MNHNY, CDR2 SVGAGI (reference sequence). The ends lost 2 bases at V and 7 bases at J; junction bases unmatched: 4. This CDR3 is built from 13 residues.